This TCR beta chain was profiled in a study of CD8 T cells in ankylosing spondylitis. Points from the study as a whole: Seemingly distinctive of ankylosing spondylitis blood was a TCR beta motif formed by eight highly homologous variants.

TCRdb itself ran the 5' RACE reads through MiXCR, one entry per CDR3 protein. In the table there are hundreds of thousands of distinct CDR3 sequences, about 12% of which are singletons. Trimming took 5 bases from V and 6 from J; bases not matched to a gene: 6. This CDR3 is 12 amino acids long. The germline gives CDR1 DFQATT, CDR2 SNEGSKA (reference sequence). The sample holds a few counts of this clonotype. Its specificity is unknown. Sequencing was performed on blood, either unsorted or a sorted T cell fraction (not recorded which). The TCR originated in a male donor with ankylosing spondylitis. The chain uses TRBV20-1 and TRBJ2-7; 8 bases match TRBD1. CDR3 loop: CSASQGAGEQYF. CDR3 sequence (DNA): TGCAGTGCTTCCCAGGGGGCTGGCGAGCAGTACTTC.